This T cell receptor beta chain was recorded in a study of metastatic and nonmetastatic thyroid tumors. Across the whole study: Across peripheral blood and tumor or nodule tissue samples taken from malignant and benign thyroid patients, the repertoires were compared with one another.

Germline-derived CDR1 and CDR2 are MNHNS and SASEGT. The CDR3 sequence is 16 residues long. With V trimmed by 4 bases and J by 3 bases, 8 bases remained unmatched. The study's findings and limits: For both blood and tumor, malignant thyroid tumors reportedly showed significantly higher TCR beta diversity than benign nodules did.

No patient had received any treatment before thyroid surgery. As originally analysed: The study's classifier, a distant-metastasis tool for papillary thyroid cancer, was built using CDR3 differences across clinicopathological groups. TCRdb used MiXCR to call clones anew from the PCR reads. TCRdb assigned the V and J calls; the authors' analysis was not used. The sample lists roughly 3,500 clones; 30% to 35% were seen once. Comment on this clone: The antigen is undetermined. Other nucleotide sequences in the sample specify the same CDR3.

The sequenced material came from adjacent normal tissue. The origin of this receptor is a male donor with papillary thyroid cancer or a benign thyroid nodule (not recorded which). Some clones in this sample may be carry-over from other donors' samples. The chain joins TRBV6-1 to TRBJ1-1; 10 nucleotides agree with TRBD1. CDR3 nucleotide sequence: TGTGCCAGCAGTGGCCGGGACAGGGGCAAGTACACTGAAGCTTTCTTT. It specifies CASSGRDRGKYTEAFF.